This T cell receptor beta chain was profiled in a study of cytomegalovirus exposure and HLA in healthy donors. Study context: About 80 million unique TCRs, all from HLA-typed donors, were included in an early release of the data. Study findings and constraints: In an earlier analysis, most TCR beta V segments were productive about 87% or about 30% of the time. HLA alleles were associated with 16,951 TCR beta sequences in a later analysis at 0.05 false discovery rate. It was reported in a later analysis that an Asian-associated ancestry cluster showed fewer N-insertions than the roughly 670-donor mean.

A note on this clone: What it binds is unknown.

PCR employed 60 Vbeta and 13 Jbeta primers. Sequencing was performed with immunoSEQ multiplex PCR; in TCRdb, only in-frame clones are kept and a portion is missing. In the table there are approximately 110,000 clones, about four fifths of which are singletons. From germline, CDR1 is SGHVS and CDR2 FNYEAQ. Trimming removed 2 bases from V and 4 bases from J; junction bases left unmatched: 11. This CDR3 contains 17 residues. This TCR derives from a man aged 25-45 years in good health and CMV-seronegative. This chain joins TRBV7-6 and TRBJ2-5; 9 bases align to TRBD2. Sequenced input: PBMCs. The DNA for the CDR3 is TGTGCCAGCAGCTTACGCGGAGGTAGCGGGAGTTTAGAGACCCAGTACTTC. Protein sequence: CASSLRGGSGSLETQYF.